This T cell receptor (beta chain) stems from a study of shared clonotypes between healthy human individuals. Clones were sequenced by immunoSEQ multiplex PCR, and TCRdb holds only the in-frame ones, with some missing. This table holds over 2,000,000 clones, 90% to 95% found once. As defined, naive CD8 cells were CD45RO-negative and positively selected for CCR7, with terminally differentiated effector memory CD45RA+ cells excluded. Every donor, a Caucasian adult, lived in Nashville, Tennessee. Trimming removed 3 bases from V and 8 bases from J, with 13 bases in between. From germline, CDR1 is MNHEY and CDR2 SMNVEV (reference sequence). This CDR3 contains 14 residues.

The chain is built from TRBV27 and TRBJ1-4, with a possible D match to TRBD1 (5 bases). Sequenced sample: naive CD8+ T cells from PBMCs. The source is a man younger than 35 in good health. Some clones in this sample may be carry-over from other donors' samples. This chain's CDR3 is CASSFSGYKEKLFF. In DNA form, the CDR3 reads TGTGCCAGCAGTTTTTCAGGGTATAAGGAAAAACTGTTTTTT.